The present entry profiles one T cell receptor beta chain with its context. Its specificity is unknown. PCR involved 60 Vbeta and 13 Jbeta primers. The repertoire was sequenced with immunoSEQ multiplex PCR; TCRdb's copy has only in-frame clones and lacks some. The table shows approximately 190,000 clones, with more than 75% occurring only once. These data originate in a study of cytomegalovirus exposure and HLA in healthy donors. Study-wide results and caveats: It was about 180 TCR beta chains that were listed as cytomegalovirus-associated.

The sequencing input was PBMCs. The sequence was obtained from a woman between 45 and 60 years old in good health and CMV-seropositive.

CDR3 DNA sequence: TGCGCCAGCACCCCGGGACAACCTAACACCGGGGAGCTGTTTTTT. It encodes CASTPGQPNTGELFF. The chain links TRBV5-1 to TRBJ2-2; D is perhaps TRBD1 (6 bases). The germline V gene has CDR1 SGHRS and CDR2 YFSETQ. CDR3 size: 15 residues. V was clipped by 6 bases and J by 2 bases, with 14 bases between them. Supplemented by reference TRBV5-1 and TRBJ2-2, the full variable domain reads KAGVTQTPRYLIKTRGQQVTLSCSPISGHRSVSWYQQTPGQGLQFLFEYFSETQRNKGNFPGRFSGRQFSNSRSEMNVSTLELGDSALYLCASTPGQPNTGELFFGEGSRLTVL.